This T cell receptor (beta chain) emerged from a study of Graves' ophthalmopathy and Graves' hyperthyroidism (dated by TCRdb to the late 2010s). Some background on the complete study: Peripheral blood samples were taken at the time of initial diagnosis, before any treatment was given. The study used signatures of the TCR beta repertoire to tell Graves' ophthalmopathy apart from Graves' hyperthyroidism and to predict which patients would progress to ophthalmopathy. In total, 135 blood samples were TCR-sequenced: 40 to 45 ophthalmopathy, approximately 80 hyperthyroidism and approximately 17 hyperthyroidism-to-ophthalmopathy patients. To explore V-J signatures that separate ophthalmopathy from hyperthyroidism, a discovery set of about a hundred patients was enrolled, consisting of 40 to 45 with ophthalmopathy and roughly 60 with stable hyperthyroidism. The independent validation cohort included approximately 19 hyperthyroidism patients plus 17 patients who later progressed from hyperthyroidism to ophthalmopathy. In roughly 6 hyperthyroidism patients, T-cell repertoires of thyroid tissue and blood were compared. After sampling, hyperthyroidism patients received methimazole starting at 30 mg daily, and ophthalmopathy patients received high-dose intravenous methylprednisolone. General conclusions and limits of the study: No statistical method was used to set the sample size in advance, and the investigators knew which group each participant was assigned to. Most expanded thyroid clonotypes with frequency above 0.001 were also detected in blood, suggesting blood repertoires may reflect the thyroid immune response. The 13-signature model separated ophthalmopathy from stable hyperthyroidism with around 90% sensitivity and just under 84% specificity in cross-validation, and 80%/75% in the test set. In validation, the model predicted ophthalmopathy progression with about 71% sensitivity and 72.22% specificity; approximately 12 predicted patients were CT-confirmed with GO in a median of roughly 6.8 months.

The germline V gene gives CDR1 as SGHDT and CDR2 as YYEEEE. Trimming leaves V shorter by 4 bases and J shorter by 5 bases, with the junction holding 11 bases beyond the gene matches. Counted from cysteine to phenylalanine, this CDR3 has 15 amino acids. Here the CDR3 DNA is all that survives: 45 bases in frame from base 1. Ophthalmopathy patients were characterized by moderately to severely active disease, a Clinical Activity Score of at least 3, a NOSPECS grade of at least 4, and a disease duration under 3 months. Anyone with other autoimmune diseases, uncontrolled infections, pregnancy or lactation was excluded from the study. Clinical symptoms, serum thyroxine, TRAb, thyroid ultrasound and orbital computed tomography formed the basis of the diagnosis. PBMCs were isolated from roughly 10 ml of fresh peripheral blood by Ficoll-Paque density gradient centrifugation. Total RNA was extracted with Trizol reagent and quality-checked on an Agilent 2100 Bioanalyzer.

TCR beta CDR3 regions were amplified from RNA transcripts for repertoire sequencing. The first round was an RT-PCR using HTBI primers with the Qiagen OneStep RT-PCR kit, and this first round was followed by a second-round multiplex PCR, then size selection and purification. Libraries were sequenced on an Illumina HiSeq2000 using paired-end 100 bp reads. Under the source paper's analysis protocol: SOAPnuke was used for read processing, and reads with adapters, uncalled bases, a mean Phred below 15, or no exact constant-primer or identifier match were discarded. High-quality paired reads were merged with COPE v1.2.5. Each unique nucleotide sequence was treated as a clonotype, and MiTCR v1.1 was used to align the clonotypes to the IMGT TRB V, D and J references. The analysis was limited to V-J combinations with a frequency above 0.0001, which together covered more than 98% of repertoires. For each V-J combination, a TCR clonal expansion and chaos score was defined as the ratio of F50 clonal expansion to chaos observed in the TCRdist matrix. Welch's t-statistics and random forest were used to reduce the features to about a dozen V-J combinations, which were then used as input to a naive Bayes classifier. The Morisita-Horn index was used to measure how similar the thyroid and blood repertoires were. TCRdb reprocessing: public reads trimmed at Q25 with fastp, clones called with MiXCR, in-frame beta chains kept. All rows with the same CDR3 protein become a single entry with the most common DNA and genes. The V and J calls were determined by TCRdb, not by the authors. The sample table holds more than 550,000 distinct CDR3 sequences, of which 35% to 45% were seen once. The ten most abundant clones make up more than 2.5% of the sample.

This clonotype was recorded a few times. Its cognate antigen has yet to be identified. No per-base quality is available; no much larger clone lies one base away. The clonotype comes from an adult man with Graves' ophthalmopathy. The sequenced sample consisted of peripheral blood. The V and J genes are TRBV5-6 and TRBJ2-7; 8 central bases correspond to TRBD1. The DNA is TGTGCCAGCAGCGGAGGGGGCAGGGGGCTCCACGAGCAGTACTTC. Translated, it gives CASSGGGRGLHEQYF.